This T cell receptor beta chain was identified in a study of CD8+ T cells in alopecia areata. The researchers isolated CD4+ and CD8+ T cells from PBMCs by sorting. As for this clone: Its antigen is undetermined.

This CDR3 comprises 15 residues. Trimming removed 4 bases at V and 6 bases at J, with 16 bases between. Germline assignment: CDR1 GTSNPN and CDR2 SVGIG (reference sequence). Overall study results and limits: Scalp samples also yield sequences of resident alphabeta T cells from normal skin. The study found TCR sharing across patients less clear than in mice, possibly for HLA reasons. Across lesional scalp, and particularly alopecia totalis/universalis, clonality surpassed that of normal scalp.

The authors extracted RNA and reverse transcribed it into cDNA as the sequencing template. The table came from immunoSEQ multiplex PCR; TCRdb's copy has only in-frame clones and leaves some out. The sample comprises more than 100,000 clones, about 60% of which are singletons, and about 8.8% rests with the top ten. V and J are TRBV30 and TRBJ1-6, with no clear D. The source of this sequence is a human donor in good health. Material for sequencing was CD4+ T cells sorted from blood. CDR3 sequence (DNA): TGTGCCTGGACTCGGCTCGCCTCCCTTAATTCACCCCTCCACTTT. It encodes CAWTRLASLNSPLHF. Based on the CDR3 plus reference TRBV30 and TRBJ1-6, the full variable domain is SQTIHQWPATLVQPVGSPLSLECTVEGTSNPNLYWYRQAAGRGLQLLFYSVGIGQISSEVPQNLSASRPQDRQFILSSKKLLLSDSGFYLCAWTRLASLNSPLHFGNGTRLTVT.